This TCR beta chain is drawn from a study of control samples from healthy donors and cancer patients. V shed 10 bases, J shed 4 bases, and the junction held 13 bases outside the gene matches. This CDR3 is built from 15 residues. In germline, CDR1 is SGHNT, CDR2 YYREEE (reference sequence). Produced via immunoSEQ multiplex PCR; TCRdb's table is partial and in-frame only. The repertoire holds 100,000 to 150,000 clones, with 80% to 95% as singletons. Sequencing was carried out using blood. The chain recombines TRBV5-4 with TRBJ2-1; 8 bases match TRBD1. The sequence was obtained from a young man in good health. CDR3 protein: CAGLTPGTGYNEQFF. In nucleotides, the CDR3 is TGTGCCGGGTTGACCCCCGGGACAGGATACAATGAGCAGTTCTTC.